This T cell receptor beta chain was recorded in a study of blood T cell repertoires in COVID-19. Overall study: Samples of COVID-19 (acute and convalescent) were obtained from the United States, Italy and Spain. T cells, B-cell-depleted T cells, or PBMCs supplied cDNA or gDNA.

Trimming cost V 2 bases and J 1 base, with 15 bases left between them. This CDR3 spans 16 amino acids. Germline-derived CDR1 and CDR2 are KGHSH and LQKENI. As processed by the authors: Researchers report that nucleated cell counts were estimated from reference gene primer amplification. Generated by immunoSEQ multiplex PCR, the TCRdb table keeps only in-frame clones and is missing some. The V and J calls and clone size come from that table; D and trimming were worked out from the DNA. The sample lists over 300,000 clones; about 89% were seen once. This receptor was obtained from a man younger than 30 who had recovered from COVID-19. This sequence joins TRBV18 and TRBJ2-7, with a weak D call TRBD1 (5 bases). Sequenced material: peripheral blood. The CDR3: CASSPWVATDSYEQYF. CDR3 coding DNA: TGTGCCAGCTCACCATGGGTCGCGACAGATTCCTACGAGCAGTACTTC.